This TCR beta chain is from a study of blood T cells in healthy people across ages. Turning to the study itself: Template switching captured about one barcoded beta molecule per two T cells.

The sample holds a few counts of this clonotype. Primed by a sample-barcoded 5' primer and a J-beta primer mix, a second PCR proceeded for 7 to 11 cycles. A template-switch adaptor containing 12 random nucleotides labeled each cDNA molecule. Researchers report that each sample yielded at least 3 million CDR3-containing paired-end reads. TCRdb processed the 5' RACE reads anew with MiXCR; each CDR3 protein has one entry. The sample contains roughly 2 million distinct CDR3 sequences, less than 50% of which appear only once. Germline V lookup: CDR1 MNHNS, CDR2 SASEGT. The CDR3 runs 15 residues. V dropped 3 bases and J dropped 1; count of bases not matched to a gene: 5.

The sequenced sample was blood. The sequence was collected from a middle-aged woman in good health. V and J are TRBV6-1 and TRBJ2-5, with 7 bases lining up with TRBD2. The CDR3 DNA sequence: TGTGCCAGCAGTGACCTCGGGGGGATCCAAGAGACCCAGTACTTC. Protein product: CASSDLGGIQETQYF.